The 28 T cell receptor beta chains listed next were all sequenced from one sample in a study of blood T cell repertoires in COVID-19. Repertoires were generated with immunoSEQ multiplex PCR, while TCRdb's copy carries only in-frame clones and drops some. The sample records some 220,000 clones, about 85% being singletons. Material for sequencing was peripheral blood. These receptors originate from a woman in her late teens or twenties who had recovered from COVID-19.

This clone was counted a few times. J is TRBJ2-7 and V is TRBV9; possibly TRBD2 for D (5 bases). Trimming took 4 bases from V and 6 from J, leaving 8 bases between them. The length of the CDR3 is 11 residues. The germline V gene encodes CDR1 SGDLS and CDR2 YYNGEE. CDR3 sequence: CASSSGLEQYF. The DNA of the CDR3 is TGTGCCAGCAGCTCCGGACTCGAGCAGTACTTC.

The chain combines TRBV7-2 with TRBJ1-4; TRBD1 matches 7 bases. Germline loops: CDR1 SGHTA, CDR2 FQGNSA. Trimming removed 5 bases from V and 4 bases from J; junction bases left unmatched: 4. This CDR3 is 14 amino acids long. This chain's CDR3 is CASSVDRVNEKLFF. For the CDR3, the DNA is TGTGCCAGCAGCGTTGACAGGGTTAATGAAAAACTGTTTTTT. Full variable domain (outside the CDR3, taken from reference TRBV7-2 and TRBJ1-4): GAGVSQSPSNKVTEKGKDVELRCDPISGHTALYWYRQSLGQGLEFLIYFQGNSAPDKSGLPSDRFSAERTGGSVSTLTIQRTQQEDSAVYLCASSVDRVNEKLFFGSGTQLSVL.

The chain recombines TRBV6-6 with TRBJ2-5; D might be TRBD1 (6 bases). Trimming removed 7 bases from V and 6 bases from J, with 9 bases in between. This CDR3 region has 11 residues. CDR1 and CDR2 (germline): MNHNY, SVGAGI (reference sequence). CDR3 in amino acids: CASTGEKTQYF. CDR3 DNA sequence: TGTGCCAGCACAGGGGAAAAGACCCAGTACTTC.

The chain employs TRBV7-2 and TRBJ1-3, with TRBD1 identical over 11 bases. Germline assignment: CDR1 SGHTA and CDR2 FQGNSA. The V segment lost 5 bases and the J segment 0 bases; nucleotides outside the gene matches: 6. CDR3 length: 17 residues. As DNA, the CDR3 is TGTGCCAGCAGCCCGGACAGGGGGCCCAGCTCTGGAAACACCATATATTTT. It specifies CASSPDRGPSSGNTIYF.

V usage is TRBV19 and J usage is TRBJ2-3; 7 bases fit TRBD1. The length of the CDR3 is 15 residues. The V and J ends lost 2 bases and 5 bases, in that order; junction bases with no gene match: 7. Germline CDR1 reads LNHDA; CDR2 reads SQIVND (reference sequence). The CDR3 protein is CASSIKGGLLDTQYF. Written as DNA, the CDR3 is TGTGCCAGTAGTATAAAAGGGGGCCTGTTAGATACGCAGTATTTT.

The chain has TRBV30 and TRBJ1-5, with 7 bases identical to TRBD1. The CDR3 extends over 14 amino acids. The J segment lost 1 base and the V segment lost 2 bases, leaving 2 bases of the junction unmatched. Germline values: CDR1 GTSNPN, CDR2 SVGIG (reference sequence). The CDR3 region has the DNA TGTGCCTGGAGTCCAGGGGGGAGCAATCAGCCCCAGCATTTT. This codes for CAWSPGGSNQPQHF.

The chain combines TRBV2 with TRBJ2-1; D is unresolved. This CDR3 has 12 residues. V dropped 3 bases and J dropped 4 bases, with 4 bases sitting between them. The germline CDR1 and CDR2 sequences are SNHLY and FYNNEI. The CDR3 coding sequence is TGTGCCAGCAGTGATCTGTACAATGAGCAGTTCTTC. It encodes CASSDLYNEQFF.

This clone has a single count. The genes are TRBV7-2 and TRBJ1-5; 7 nucleotides align to TRBD1. Germline CDR1 is SGHTA and CDR2 is FQGNSA. Trimming took 1 base from V and 2 from J; bases not matched to a gene: 2. The CDR3 runs 15 residues. DNA of the CDR3: TGTGCCAGCAGCTTAGTCGGGACAGGCAATCAGCCCCAGCATTTT. It encodes CASSLVGTGNQPQHF.

The J gene is TRBJ2-1, the V gene TRBV7-6; 9 positions match TRBD2. Germline V gene sequence: CDR1 SGHVS, CDR2 FNYEAQ. With V trimmed by 4 bases and J by 4 bases, 11 bases remained unmatched. The CDR3 is 17 amino acids. This chain's CDR3 is CASSSRQLAGVYNEQFF. In DNA, the CDR3 is TGTGCCAGCAGCTCACGACAGTTAGCGGGAGTGTACAATGAGCAGTTCTTC. Looking up the rest from reference TRBV7-6 and TRBJ2-1 gives the full variable domain: GAGVSQSPRYKVTKRGQDVALRCDPISGHVSLYWYRQALGQGPEFLTYFNYEAQQDKSGLPNDRFSAERPEGSISTLTIQRTEQRDSAMYRCASSSRQLAGVYNEQFFGPGTRLTVL.

The chain is built from TRBV10-2 and TRBJ2-7, with a possible D match to TRBD1 (6 bases). Germline assignment: CDR1 WSHSY and CDR2 SAAADI. V was shortened by 4 bases and J by 7 bases, with 20 bases between the two germline ends. CDR3 length equals 15 residues. CDR3 amino acids: CASSATRGWSHEQYF. The CDR3 coding sequence is TGCGCCAGCAGTGCTACTAGGGGGTGGTCTCATGAGCAGTACTTC.

CDR3 in DNA: TGTGCCAGCTCACCTAGATATAGCACAGATACGCAGTATTTT. Protein product: CASSPRYSTDTQYF. The V call is TRBV18, the J call TRBJ2-3; D call uncertain. The CDR3 totals 14 residues. Per the germline V gene, CDR1 is KGHSH and CDR2 is LQKENI. Trimming took off 3 bases at V and 0 bases at J, with 7 bases between the two ends.

The V call is TRBV25-1, the J call TRBJ1-2, with unresolved D. Germline V gene sequence: CDR1 MGHDK, CDR2 SYGVNS. The CDR3 extends over 14 amino acids. The V end lost 8 bases, the J end lost 4 bases, and 17 bases lay between the germline ends. This CDR3 reads CASLPPGQSYGYTF. The CDR3 DNA reads as TGTGCCAGCCTCCCACCAGGTCAGAGCTATGGCTACACCTTC.

The V gene is TRBV30, the J gene TRBJ2-7; D remains ambiguous. CDR3 length: 11 residues. The germline V gene encodes CDR1 GTSNPN and CDR2 SVGIG (reference sequence). V gave up 2 bases and J gave up 0 bases, with 2 bases separating them. CDR3 sequence reads: CAWSLSYEQYF. CDR3 in DNA: TGTGCCTGGAGTCTCTCCTACGAGCAGTACTTC.

The chain combines TRBV27 with TRBJ1-1; TRBD1 might be the D (6 bases). Trimming removed 4 bases from V and 4 bases from J, with 13 bases in between. Germline CDR1 reads MNHEY; CDR2 reads SMNVEV (reference sequence). The length of the CDR3 is 14 residues. This chain's CDR3 is CASSWIDRPTEAFF. In DNA, the CDR3 is TGTGCCAGCAGTTGGATCGACAGGCCCACTGAAGCTTTCTTT.

This chain links TRBV6-5 with TRBJ2-7, with 14 bases matching TRBD2. Per the germline V gene, CDR1 is MNHEY and CDR2 is SVGAGI. J lost 4 bases, V lost 7 bases, and 6 bases had no gene match. The CDR3 consists of 15 residues. CDR3 loop: CASIGTSGSSYEQYF. For the CDR3, the DNA is TGTGCCAGCATCGGGACTAGCGGGAGTTCATACGAGCAGTACTTC.

The genes are TRBV7-9 and TRBJ2-7; unclear D gene. Germline V gene data show CDR1 as SEHNR and CDR2 as FQNEAQ (reference sequence). The germline V and J ends were trimmed by 4 bases and 4 bases, with 23 bases remaining between them. The length of the CDR3 is 17 residues. CDR3 region: CASSYVPPKNAIYEQYF. In DNA form, the CDR3 reads TGTGCCAGCAGCTACGTACCACCCAAAAACGCGATTTACGAGCAGTACTTC.

This chain links TRBV18 with TRBJ1-3; 9 bases map to TRBD1. CDR3 size: 14 residues. Trimming cost V 4 bases and J 6 bases; bases outside gene matches: 4. CDR1 is KGHSH, CDR2 LQKENI, per germline. The CDR3 here is CASSRDREVNTIYF. CDR3 sequence (DNA): TGTGCCAGCTCACGGGACAGGGAAGTAAACACCATATATTTT.

This CDR3 is CASSFGGWTEAFF. DNA of the CDR3: TGTGCCAGCAGTTTTGGAGGGTGGACTGAAGCTTTCTTT. The gene calls are TRBV12-3 or TRBV12-4 and TRBJ1-1, with D unclear. The CDR3 consists of 13 residues. Trimming cost V 3 bases and J 5 bases, with 10 bases left between them.

The sample holds a few counts of this clone. DNA of the CDR3: TGTGCCAGCAGTCCGTCAAGCGGTAGCTCCTACAATGAGCAGTTCTTC. Translation: CASSPSSGSSYNEQFF. The V gene is TRBV27, the J gene TRBJ2-1; D is perhaps TRBD2 (5 bases). CDR1 is MNHEY and CDR2 is SMNVEV in the germline V gene (reference sequence). Trimming took off 5 bases at V and 0 bases at J, with 14 bases between the two ends. The CDR3 totals 16 residues.

V is TRBV30 and J is TRBJ2-1, with D possibly matching TRBD1 (6 bases). From germline, CDR1 is GTSNPN and CDR2 SVGIG (reference sequence). Trimming pared 8 bases from V and 9 bases from J, leaving 17 bases between. This CDR3 is built from 12 residues. CDR3 coding DNA: TGTGCCACCACCCGACGGACAGCTGAGCAGTTCTTC. It translates to CATTRRTAEQFF.

V and J are TRBV11-1 and TRBJ2-1; 7 nucleotides line up with TRBD2. This CDR3 is 15 amino acids long. Germline lookup yields CDR1 SGHAT and CDR2 FQDESV (reference sequence). Trimming removed 3 bases from V and 9 bases from J; junction bases left unmatched: 11. The DNA for the CDR3 is TGTGCCAGCAGCTTGCAAGCGGGGTACAGCGGTGAGCAGTTCTTC. Its translation: CASSLQAGYSGEQFF.

The chain uses TRBV19 and TRBJ1-4; no clear D gene. This CDR3 has 13 amino acids. V lost 3 bases and J lost 4, with 6 bases in between. Germline CDR1 is LNHDA and CDR2 is SQIVND (reference sequence). The CDR3 DNA sequence: TGTGCCAGTAGTATTCGGGATAATGAAAAACTGTTTTTT. Amino acid sequence: CASSIRDNEKLFF.

J is TRBJ2-7 and V is TRBV6-2 or TRBV6-3; possible D gene TRBD2, 5 bases. The germline V gene encodes CDR1 MNHEY and CDR2 SVGEGT. The CDR3 contains 16 residues. The V end lost 4 bases, the J end lost 0 bases, and 16 bases lay between the germline ends. In DNA form, the CDR3 reads TGTGCCAGCAGTTGGCCTCGGGGTAGCAGCTCCTACGAGCAGTACTTC. This gives the protein CASSWPRGSSSYEQYF.

The V gene is TRBV9, the J gene TRBJ2-7, with 14 bases matching TRBD2. There are 15 residues in the CDR3. The germline V gene has CDR1 SGDLS and CDR2 YYNGEE. V shed 2 bases and J 6 bases; nucleotides not matched to a gene: 4. The CDR3 is CASSVGTSGSGEQYF. CDR3 DNA: TGTGCCAGCAGCGTGGGGACTAGCGGGAGTGGCGAGCAGTACTTC.

In its sample, this clone was seen once. The chain joins TRBV5-1 to TRBJ2-2, with 11 positions matching TRBD1. The CDR3 runs 16 residues. Germline V gene sequence: CDR1 SGHRS, CDR2 YFSETQ. With V trimmed by 3 bases and J by 4 bases, 5 bases remained unmatched. The CDR3, as DNA: TGCGCCAGCAGCTCGGGGACAGGGGGTAGCACCGGGGAGCTGTTTTTT. The encoded protein is CASSSGTGGSTGELFF.

The genes are TRBV25-1 and TRBJ2-5; 7 bases agree with TRBD1. Germline CDR1 reads MGHDK; CDR2 reads SYGVNS. Unmatched junction bases numbered 10, after V lost 2 bases and J lost 7 bases. This CDR3 is 15 amino acids long. Here the CDR3 DNA reads TGTGCCAGCAGTGAAGAGGGGGCAACCAGAGGGACCCAGTACTTC. Translating it yields CASSEEGATRGTQYF. The full variable domain, in which reference TRBV25-1 and TRBJ2-5 provide the parts outside the CDR3, is EADIYQTPRYLVIGTGKKITLECSQTMGHDKMYWYQQDPGMELHLIHYSYGVNSTEKGDLSSESTVSRIRTEHFPLTLESARPSHTSQYLCASSEEGATRGTQYFGPGTRLLVL.

The rearrangement joins TRBV15 to TRBJ1-5; TRBD1 aligns across 8 bases. This CDR3 has 14 residues. Trimming cost V 6 bases and J 7 bases; bases outside gene matches: 8. Germline CDR1 reads LNHNV; CDR2 reads YYDKDF (reference sequence). The CDR3 DNA is TGTGCCACCAGAGAGACAGGGGAGGGACAGCCCCAGCATTTT. Its protein product is CATRETGEGQPQHF.

The chain joins TRBV11-2 to TRBJ2-4; tentative D call: TRBD1 (5 bases). Germline CDR1 reads SGHAT; CDR2 reads FQNNGV. Trimming removed 2 bases at V and 8 bases at J, with 13 bases between. This CDR3 is 14 amino acids long. The CDR3 DNA is TGTGCCAGCAGCTTACTGAAGGGGTTGCACATTCAGTACTTC. Its translation: CASSLLKGLHIQYF.